This T cell receptor (beta chain) was identified in a study of shared clonotypes between healthy human individuals. All donors were Caucasian adults living in Nashville, Tennessee. V was trimmed by 5 bases and J by 3 bases, leaving 23 bases between them. The CDR3 consists of 18 residues. Germline values: CDR1 SGHVS, CDR2 FQNEAQ. It was across several immunoSEQ plates that each subset's genomic DNA was evenly split. The quantity of DNA used in unsorted PBMC replicate PCRs was roughly 300 ng, corresponding to 25,000 to 30,000 T cell genomes. The method was immunoSEQ multiplex PCR; TCRdb's version includes in-frame clones alone and lacks a portion of them. The data contain about 500,000 clones, approximately 71% of them seen just once; the ten biggest clones take up more than 10%.

Sequencing was carried out using PBMCs. The clonotype was recovered from a woman aged 40 to 50 in good health. Some clones in this sample may be carry-over from other donors' samples. The genes are TRBV7-8 and TRBJ2-4; tentative D call: TRBD1 (6 bases). The chain's CDR3 is CASSRQVWGVSRKNIQYF. DNA for the CDR3: TGTGCCAGCAGCAGACAGGTTTGGGGAGTAAGCCGCAAAAACATTCAGTACTTC.